A single sample is the source of the 20 T cell receptor beta chains below, sequenced in a study of T cell responses to AZD1222 COVID-19 vaccine. TCRdb's copy holds only in-frame clones and misses some; the assay was immunoSEQ multiplex PCR. This repertoire shows approximately 160,000 clones, 90% to 95% found once; its top ten account for about 5.3%. Sequencing was performed on peripheral blood, taken on day 0 of AZD1222 vaccination. The receptors derive from an adult in good health.

The V call is TRBV15, the J call TRBJ2-3, with TRBD2 matching 14 bases. The CDR3 is 18 residues long. Germline V gene lookup returns CDR1 LNHNV and CDR2 YYDKDF (reference sequence). The V segment lost 0 bases and the J segment 1 base; nucleotides outside the gene matches: 3. The CDR3 loop is CATSRDWGLAGGTDTQYF. The CDR3 region has the DNA TGTGCCACCAGCAGAGATTGGGGACTAGCGGGGGGCACAGATACGCAGTATTTT.

This sequence joins TRBV28 and TRBJ2-7; 10 bases match TRBD2. This CDR3 spans 12 amino acids. Germline V gene sequence: CDR1 MDHEN, CDR2 SYDVKM. With V trimmed by 6 bases and J by 8 bases, 4 bases remained unmatched. The CDR3, as DNA: TGTGCCAGCAGGAGCGGGAGGGCAAAGCAGTACTTC. Translation gives CASRSGRAKQYF.

The chain carries TRBV11-2 and TRBJ2-7; no reliable D call. In germline, CDR1 is SGHAT, CDR2 FQNNGV. Trimming removed 1 base at V and 7 bases at J, with 2 bases between. The CDR3 runs 10 residues. CDR3 coding DNA: TGTGCCAGCAGCTTAGGGGAGCAGTACTTC. As protein: CASSLGEQYF.

The rearrangement uses TRBV3-1 (or the pseudogene TRBV3-2) and TRBJ2-7; 11 bases are shared with TRBD2. Germline CDR1 reads LGHDT; CDR2 reads YNNKEL (reference sequence). V lost 3 bases to trimming and J lost 0 bases; unmatched junction nucleotides: 4. This CDR3 contains 16 residues. The CDR3: CASSHPTSGSSYEQYF. CDR3 DNA sequence: TGTGCCAGCAGCCACCCTACTAGCGGGAGCTCCTACGAGCAGTACTTC.

This chain links TRBV7-8 with TRBJ2-1; TRBD2 aligns across 13 bases. The ends lost 2 bases at V and 9 bases at J; junction bases unmatched: 19. The germline CDR1 and CDR2 sequences are SGHVS and FQNEAQ. This CDR3 region has 20 residues. This CDR3 reads CASSLTHESGLAGVLSEQFF. The CDR3 DNA reads TGTGCCAGCAGCTTAACTCACGAATCAGGACTAGCGGGAGTACTAAGTGAGCAGTTCTTC.

This clone was seen more than once but under ten times. The chain carries TRBV7-8 and TRBJ2-7; 8 nucleotides agree with TRBD1. The CDR3 spans 15 residues. Per germline, CDR1 SGHVS and CDR2 FQNEAQ. J was trimmed by 2 bases and V by 5 bases; bases with no gene match: 8. CDR3 coding DNA: TGTGCCAGCAGCACGTGGGACAGGTTGACCTACGAGCAGTACTTC. This encodes CASSTWDRLTYEQYF.

The V call is TRBV5-6, the J call TRBJ1-5; the D gene is possibly TRBD1 (6 bases). Trimming shortened V by 3 bases and J by 2 bases, and 12 bases separated the two germline ends. The CDR3 consists of 15 residues. Germline CDR1 is SGHDT and CDR2 is YYEEEE. As DNA, the CDR3 is TGTGCCAGCAGCTATTCCGGGGGGCGCAATCAGCCCCAGCATTTT. Its protein is CASSYSGGRNQPQHF.

This chain joins TRBV6-2 or TRBV6-3 and TRBJ1-1; possible D gene TRBD1, 5 bases. The CDR3 loop spans 15 amino acids. Germline V lookup: CDR1 MNHEY, CDR2 SVGEGT. Trimming pared 2 bases from V and 5 bases from J, leaving 15 bases between. For the CDR3, the DNA is TGTGCCAGCAGTTACGATGGGACGGGAGTGACTGAAGCTTTCTTT. This codes for CASSYDGTGVTEAFF.

The chain combines TRBV21-1 with TRBJ2-1. TRBV21-1 is reported as a pseudogene. The CDR3 consists of 15 residues. CDR3 bases: TGTGCCAGCAGCAAGCCAGCCTTCTCCTACAATGAGCAGTTCTTC. The encoded protein is CASSKPAFSYNEQFF.

This rearrangement joins TRBV19 to TRBJ2-2, with a possible D match to TRBD1 (6 bases). V gave up 4 bases and J gave up 4 bases, with 13 bases separating them. Germline V gene lookup returns CDR1 LNHDA and CDR2 SQIVND (reference sequence). The length of the CDR3 is 15 residues. The CDR3 loop is CASSKPGASTGELFF. The CDR3 nucleotides read TGTGCCAGTAGTAAGCCAGGGGCAAGCACCGGGGAGCTGTTTTTT. The full variable domain, with the rest looked up from reference TRBV19 and TRBJ2-2, is DGGITQSPKYLFRKEGQNVTLSCEQNLNHDAMYWYRQDPGQGLRLIYYSQIVNDFQKGDIAEGYSVSREKKESFPLTVTSAQKNPTAFYLCASSKPGASTGELFFGEGSRLTVL.

This clone was recorded once. This rearrangement joins TRBV27 to TRBJ2-3; 8 bases line up with TRBD1. Germline V gene data show CDR1 as MNHEY and CDR2 as SMNVEV (reference sequence). The CDR3 runs 16 residues. V lost 3 bases, J lost 2 bases, and 7 bases stayed unmatched. CDR3 sequence reads: CASSFRGRFPTDTQYF. CDR3 in DNA: TGTGCCAGCAGTTTCAGGGGGCGATTTCCCACAGATACGCAGTATTTT.

The chain is built from TRBV4-3 and TRBJ2-7; TRBD1 matches at 8 bases. Per the germline V gene, CDR1 is LGHNA and CDR2 is YSLEER. Germline trimming cut 1 base from V and 0 bases from J; bases unmatched to any gene: 2. This CDR3 comprises 15 residues. The CDR3: CASSQGTGSSYEQYF. CDR3 sequence (DNA): TGCGCCAGCAGCCAAGGGACAGGGAGCTCCTACGAGCAGTACTTC.

V gene TRBV6-6 combines with J gene TRBJ2-7, with D hard to call. The CDR3 covers 13 residues. The germline gives CDR1 MNHNY, CDR2 SVGAGI (reference sequence). V was clipped by 0 bases and J by 3 bases, with 6 bases between them. CDR3 sequence: CASSYSVGYEQYF. The CDR3, as DNA: TGTGCCAGCAGTTACTCGGTCGGCTACGAGCAGTACTTC.

J is TRBJ2-1 and V is TRBV6-5; 10 bases are a match to TRBD1. Germline loops: CDR1 MNHEY, CDR2 SVGAGI. V was clipped by 2 bases and J by 4 bases; unmatched bases: 2. The CDR3 is made up of 15 amino acids. Here the CDR3 reads CASSYDRGLYNEQFF. CDR3 sequence (DNA): TGTGCCAGCAGTTACGACAGGGGGCTATACAATGAGCAGTTCTTC.

J is TRBJ2-7 and V is TRBV7-9; D possibly uses TRBD1 or TRBD2 (5 bases each). In germline, CDR1 is SEHNR, CDR2 FQNEAQ (reference sequence). The CDR3 sequence is 15 residues long. Trimming took 5 bases from V and 2 from J, leaving 16 bases between them. The CDR3 protein is CASSPLGEIAYEQYF. In nucleotides, the CDR3 is TGTGCCAGCAGCCCTTTAGGGGAGATAGCCTACGAGCAGTACTTC.

This chain uses TRBV29-1 with TRBJ2-1, with D possibly matching TRBD1 (7 bases). Germline loops: CDR1 SQVTM, CDR2 ANQGSEA. The ends were cut back, 3 bases at V and 7 bases at J, with 10 bases in the middle. This CDR3 has 12 residues. The CDR3 bases are TGCAGCGTTGAGCCAGGGGGGAATGAGCAGTTCTTC. This codes for CSVEPGGNEQFF.

The CDR3 nucleotides are TGTGCCAGCAGTCAATACAGGGGAAACTATGGCTACACCTTC. Its protein is CASSQYRGNYGYTF. This rearrangement joins TRBV28 to TRBJ1-2; 7 positions agree with TRBD1. V trimming: 5 bases; J trimming: 2 bases; junction bases outside the gene matches: 5. This CDR3 has 14 amino acids. From germline, CDR1 is MDHEN and CDR2 SYDVKM.

The chain links TRBV6-2 or TRBV6-3 to TRBJ1-5; D is ambiguous. The CDR3 sequence is 14 residues long. The V gene's germline CDR1 is MNHEY and CDR2 SVGEGT. V lost 0 bases, J lost 5 bases, and 8 bases lay in between. This chain's CDR3 is CASSYSEGHQPQHF. In DNA, the CDR3 is TGTGCCAGCAGTTACTCCGAGGGCCATCAGCCCCAGCATTTT.

The rearrangement links TRBV7-5 to TRBJ2-1; the table gives TRBD2 as D, unverified against the DNA. TRBV7-5 is designated a pseudogene. The CDR3 length is 15 residues. CDR3 region: CARSPTSGRRYEQFF. CDR3 nucleotides: TGTGCCAGAAGTCCGACTAGCGGGAGACGGTATGAGCAGTTCTTC.

The genes are TRBV10-3 and TRBJ2-7; 11 nucleotides line up with TRBD2. V lost 4 bases and J lost 1; bases outside the gene matches: 3. The CDR3 has 15 residues. Per germline, CDR1 ENHRY and CDR2 SYGVKD. The CDR3 loop reads CAISGRLAGSYEQYF. For the CDR3, the DNA is TGTGCCATCAGTGGCCGACTAGCGGGATCCTACGAGCAGTACTTC.